This T cell receptor beta chain is drawn from a study of blood T cells in healthy people across ages. This clonotype was seen more than once but under ten times. Primed by a sample-barcoded 5' primer and a J-beta primer mix, a second PCR proceeded for roughly 6 to 12 cycles. Paired-end reads containing CDR3 totaled no fewer than 3 million for each sample. TCRdb recomputed calls from the 5' RACE reads with MiXCR, one row per CDR3 protein. Here the sample spans over 950,000 distinct CDR3 sequences, around two fifths being singletons. Each sample used at least 6.5 million PBMCs. Looked up from germline, CDR1 is SGHNT and CDR2 is YYREEE (reference sequence). The CDR3 extends over 16 amino acids. Trimming left V 2 bases short and J 0 bases short, with 13 bases between.

The sequence was collected from a man younger than 35 in good health. The sample consisted of blood. The rearrangement uses TRBV5-4 and TRBJ2-3; tentatively, D is TRBD1 (6 bases). For the CDR3, the DNA is TGTGCCAGCAGCTTTTTGGACAGCTCTAGCACAGATACGCAGTATTTT. This translates into CASSFLDSSSTDTQYF.